This T cell receptor (beta chain) emerged from a study of blood T cell repertoires in COVID-19. Overall study context: COVID-19 samples from acute and convalescent phases originated in the United States, Italy and Spain.

Per germline, CDR1 SGHRS and CDR2 YFSETQ. This CDR3 has 13 residues. V gave up 7 bases and J gave up 0 bases; unmatched junction bases: 2. As processed by the authors: By means of reference gene primer amplification, nucleated cell counts were estimated. Clones were sequenced by immunoSEQ multiplex PCR, and TCRdb holds only the in-frame ones, with some missing. V, J and clone size are taken as reported in that table, and D and trimming were inferred from the DNA itself. This table has roughly 270,000 clones, roughly 87% appearing once. This chain uses TRBV5-1 with TRBJ2-3; TRBD1 matches 7 bases. This receptor was obtained from a man aged 18 to 30 with active or convalescent COVID-19. The specimen sequenced was peripheral blood. CDR3 sequence (DNA): TGCGCCAGCCGACAGGGAAGCACAGATACGCAGTATTTT. Translation gives CASRQGSTDTQYF.